This entry concerns a single T cell receptor (beta chain). This entry comes from a study of blood T cell repertoires in COVID-19. Trimming cost V 0 bases and J 5 bases, with 13 bases left between them. Germline V gene data show CDR1 as MGHRA and CDR2 as YSYEKL. This CDR3 comprises 15 residues. The repertoire was sequenced with immunoSEQ multiplex PCR; TCRdb's copy has only in-frame clones and lacks some. The sample lists 300,000 or so clones, about 82% occurring once. The chain recombines TRBV4-1 with TRBJ2-5; D not certain. The sequencing input was peripheral blood. The receptor comes from a woman aged 45-60 years with acute or convalescent COVID-19. The CDR3 sequence is CASSQDWWRAETQYF. The DNA for the CDR3 is TGCGCCAGCAGCCAAGATTGGTGGAGAGCCGAGACCCAGTACTTC.